Following are 17 T cell receptor beta chains from one sample sequenced in a study of metastatic and nonmetastatic thyroid tumors. Thyroid surgery had not been preceded by any treatment in any patient. TCRdb re-called the PCR reads through MiXCR. This table holds over 55,000 clones, 25% to 35% found once. Sample: blood. The receptors here all came from a female donor with papillary thyroid cancer or a benign thyroid nodule (not recorded which). Some clones in this sample may be carry-over from other donors' samples.

About this clone itself: One end of the junction is discordant with germline, which a read error may explain. The V and J genes are TRBV11-2 and TRBJ2-3; TRBD2 aligns across 11 bases. Germline CDR1 is SGHAT and CDR2 is FQNNGV. The CDR3 runs 16 residues. The CDR3 region has the DNA TGTGCCAGCAGCCGGCGACTAGCGGGGCTCACAGATACACAGTATTTT. It translates to CASSRRLAGLTDTQYF.

The chain has TRBV30 and TRBJ2-7, with a possible D match to TRBD2 (6 bases). Trimming stripped 0 bases from V and 1 base from J, with 7 bases between. There are 13 residues in the CDR3. Germline CDR1 and CDR2: GTSNPN and SVGIG (reference sequence). CDR3 protein: CAWSVEGSYEQYF. In DNA, the CDR3 is TGTGCCTGGAGTGTGGAGGGGTCCTACGAGCAGTACTTC.

The chain uses TRBV27 and TRBJ2-6; D gene uncertain. The CDR3 runs 16 residues. Germline V lookup: CDR1 MNHEY, CDR2 SMNVEV (reference sequence). The ends were cut back, 8 bases at V and 0 bases at J, with 14 bases in the middle. CDR3 sequence (DNA): TGTGCCAGCGGCCGATCCTCGAACTCTGGGGCCAACGTCCTGACTTTC. This codes for CASGRSSNSGANVLTF.

The rearrangement joins TRBV11-2 to TRBJ1-2; a weak D match, TRBD1 (5 bases). The germline V and J ends were trimmed by 1 base and 4 bases, with 10 bases remaining between them. Germline values: CDR1 SGHAT, CDR2 FQNNGV. The length of the CDR3 is 14 residues. The CDR3 DNA reads as TGTGCCAGCAGCTTAGTCCGGGACCTCTATGGCTACACCTTC. It translates to CASSLVRDLYGYTF.

This clone was counted between two and nine times. The chain combines TRBV6-2 or TRBV6-3 with TRBJ2-1, with 9 bases aligning to TRBD2. The CDR3 spans 15 residues. Germline V gene sequence: CDR1 MNHEY, CDR2 SVGEGT. V lost 6 bases and J lost 0; bases outside the gene matches: 3. The CDR3, as DNA: TGTGCCAGCAGCCGTAGCGGGAGCTCCTACAATGAGCAGTTCTTC. The encoded protein is CASSRSGSSYNEQFF.

This clone was seen a few times. This chain connects TRBV27 to TRBJ2-1; D is perhaps TRBD1 (5 bases). Germline V CDR1 and CDR2: MNHEY, SMNVEV (reference sequence). Trimming stripped 5 bases from V and 4 bases from J, with 18 bases between. This CDR3 spans 16 amino acids. The CDR3 reads CASSPYLADSYNEQFF. CDR3 nucleotide sequence: TGTGCCAGCAGTCCGTATTTAGCAGACAGTTACAATGAGCAGTTCTTC.

This clone was picked up a small number of times. The gene calls are TRBV28 and TRBJ2-7; TRBD1 agrees at 7 bases. Germline values: CDR1 MDHEN, CDR2 SYDVKM. This CDR3 comprises 15 residues. The V segment lost 6 bases and the J segment 0 bases; nucleotides outside the gene matches: 8. The CDR3 DNA sequence: TGTGCCAGCAGGCCAGACAGGGCCAGCTCCTACGAGCAGTACTTC. Its protein product is CASRPDRASSYEQYF.

The chain couples TRBV28 to TRBJ2-7; 7 nucleotides match TRBD1. Unmatched junction bases numbered 7, after V lost 5 bases and J lost 3 bases. CDR1 is MDHEN and CDR2 is SYDVKM in the germline V gene. The CDR3 runs 14 residues. CDR3 DNA sequence: TGTGCCAGCAGTCCGACAGGGACCCTCTACGAGCAGTACTTC. This sequence encodes CASSPTGTLYEQYF.

This rearrangement joins TRBV11-2 to TRBJ2-3, with a possible D match to TRBD2 (7 bases). CDR1 and CDR2 (germline): SGHAT, FQNNGV. The V gene lost 4 bases and the J gene lost 8 bases, with 16 bases spanning the gap. The CDR3 contains 14 residues. CDR3 coding DNA: TGTGCCAGCAGCTCCCGGGGGGCCTGGTTTACGCAGTATTTT. Amino acid sequence: CASSSRGAWFTQYF.

This clone is categorized as medium-sized. The J gene is TRBJ2-7, the V gene TRBV28; 14 bases align to TRBD2. This CDR3 comprises 15 residues. V shed 6 bases, J shed 3 bases, and the junction held 4 bases outside the gene matches. Looked up from germline, CDR1 is MDHEN and CDR2 is SYDVKM. CDR3 bases: TGTGCCAGCAGGCGGACTAGCGGGAGGAACTACGAGCAGTACTTC. Translation: CASRRTSGRNYEQYF. The whole variable domain, remainder taken from reference TRBV28 and TRBJ2-7, is DVKVTQSSRYLVKRTGEKVFLECVQDMDHENMFWYRQDPGLGLRLIYFSYDVKMKEKGDIPEGYSVSREKKERFSLILESASTNQTSMYLCASRRTSGRNYEQYFGPGTRLTVT.

This clone counts as medium-sized. The chain combines TRBV6-1 with TRBJ2-7; a possible D gene is TRBD1 (6 bases). The germline V and J ends were trimmed by 8 bases and 3 bases, with 8 bases remaining between them. Germline loops: CDR1 MNHNS, CDR2 SASEGT. The CDR3 spans 11 residues. This CDR3 is CASGQYYEQYF. The CDR3 DNA reads TGTGCCAGCGGACAGTACTACGAGCAGTACTTC.

J is TRBJ1-4 and V is TRBV4-1; no reliable D call. Germline V CDR1 and CDR2: MGHRA, YSYEKL. The CDR3 consists of 15 residues. Trimming stripped 3 bases from V and 5 bases from J, with 13 bases between. The CDR3 DNA follows: TGCGCCAGCAGCCAGGAGAGGCAGGACAATGAAAAACTGTTTTTT. Translating gives CASSQERQDNEKLFF.

This clone has a count of ten or more. The gene calls are TRBV2 and TRBJ2-5; 8 bases fit TRBD2. Germline V lookup: CDR1 SNHLY, CDR2 FYNNEI. The CDR3 runs 15 residues. J gave up 3 bases and V 2 bases, and 5 bases lay outside the gene matches. As DNA, the CDR3 is TGTGCCAGCAGTGAATCCGGGACTAGGGAAGAGACCCAGTACTTC. Amino acids: CASSESGTREETQYF. Together with reference TRBV2 and TRBJ2-5, the CDR3 gives the full variable domain: EPEVTQTPSHQVTQMGQEVILRCVPISNHLYFYWYRQILGQKVEFLVSFYNNEISEKSEIFDDQFSVERPDGSNFTLKIRSTKLEDSAMYFCASSESGTREETQYFGPGTRLLVL.

This clone was counted many times. This rearrangement joins TRBV20-1 to TRBJ2-3; either TRBD1 or TRBD2 may fit D (5 bases each). CDR1 and CDR2 (germline): DFQATT, SNEGSKA (reference sequence). The CDR3 sequence is 16 residues long. V was clipped by 4 bases and J by 2 bases, with 19 bases between them. This CDR3 reads CSATTGTPGDTDTQYF. The CDR3 DNA sequence: TGCAGTGCTACCACTGGGACCCCCGGAGACACAGATACGCAGTATTTT.

This clone showed up just a few times. This sequence joins TRBV29-1 and TRBJ1-5; D gene uncertain. Per the germline V gene, CDR1 is SQVTM and CDR2 is ANQGSEA. The CDR3 extends over 13 amino acids. Trimming cost V 5 bases and J 3 bases, with 11 bases left between them. CDR3 DNA: TGCAGCGTTTCCGGCGGGCACAATCAGCCCCAGCATTTT. Translating it yields CSVSGGHNQPQHF.

In this sample, this clone turned up a few times. The chain carries TRBV27 and TRBJ1-2; 8 bases match TRBD1. The CDR3 is made up of 13 amino acids. From germline, CDR1 is MNHEY and CDR2 SMNVEV (reference sequence). With V trimmed by 6 bases and J by 4 bases, 4 bases remained unmatched. In nucleotides, the CDR3 is TGTGCCAGCAGCCGGACAGGGAGCTATGGCTACACCTTC. It codes for CASSRTGSYGYTF.

The J gene is TRBJ1-1, the V gene TRBV28; maybe TRBD1 (5 bases). Germline lookup yields CDR1 MDHEN and CDR2 SYDVKM. Trimming stripped 8 bases from V and 5 bases from J, with 12 bases between. The CDR3 consists of 12 residues. Here the CDR3 reads CASLGWGTEAFF. In DNA form, the CDR3 reads TGTGCCAGCCTAGGTTGGGGGACTGAAGCTTTCTTT. Based on the CDR3 plus reference TRBV28 and TRBJ1-1, the full variable domain is DVKVTQSSRYLVKRTGEKVFLECVQDMDHENMFWYRQDPGLGLRLIYFSYDVKMKEKGDIPEGYSVSREKKERFSLILESASTNQTSMYLCASLGWGTEAFFGQGTRLTVV.